The rows below give T cell receptor beta chains drawn from one sample of a study of shared clonotypes between healthy human individuals. The repertoire was sequenced with immunoSEQ multiplex PCR; TCRdb's copy has only in-frame clones and lacks some. This table holds under 850,000 clones, around 93% found once. The sequencing input was naive CD8+ T cells sorted from blood. The receptor source for this set is a young man in good health. Each CDR3 is given with its conserved first and last residue. A D gene is named only where the DNA matches it firmly. Only some rows state a clone size, as once, few, many or a class for expanded clones.

V gene	J gene	D gene	clone size	CDR3 protein	CDR3 DNA
TRBV11-1	TRBJ2-7	TRBD1	NA	CASSFLRDRGGYEQYF	TGTGCCAGCAGCTTTCTCCGGGACAGGGGAGGATACGAGCAGTACTTC
TRBV7-9	TRBJ1-5	NA	few	CASSPAGDNQPQHF	TGTGCCAGCAGCCCGGCGGGGGACAATCAGCCCCAGCATTTT
TRBV30	TRBJ2-7	NA	NA	CAWSVIVGDGEQYF	TGTGCCTGGAGTGTAATTGTAGGGGACGGCGAGCAGTACTTC
TRBV5-1	TRBJ2-4	TRBD2	NA	CASSTGTSGMAKNIQYF	TGCGCCAGCAGCACCGGGACTAGCGGGATGGCCAAAAACATTCAGTACTTC
TRBV11-3	TRBJ2-1	NA	NA	CASSGRDSYNEQFF	TGTGCCAGCAGCGGGCGGGACTCCTACAATGAGCAGTTCTTC
TRBV29-1	TRBJ2-5	NA	NA	CSVEGLGLDSVKQETQYF	TGCAGCGTTGAAGGGTTGGGACTCGACTCAGTTAAGCAAGAGACCCAGTACTTC
TRBV2	TRBJ2-7	TRBD1	NA	CATGTGAYEQYF	TGTGCCACCGGGACAGGGGCCTACGAGCAGTACTTC
TRBV27	TRBJ1-6	NA	NA	CASTEIPGVDSPLHF	TGTGCCAGCACTGAAATCCCGGGGGTTGATTCACCCCTCCACTTT
TRBV19	TRBJ1-5	NA	NA	CASKPLLYSNQPQHF	TGTGCCAGTAAGCCGTTATTATATAGCAATCAGCCCCAGCATTTT
TRBV2	TRBJ1-2	NA	NA	CASSEALRLTDGYTF	TGTGCCAGCAGTGAAGCGCTTCGTCTTACCGATGGCTACACCTTC
TRBV6-5	TRBJ2-6	NA	NA	CASRTISGANVLTF	TGTGCCAGCAGGACGATCTCTGGGGCCAACGTCCTGACTTTC
TRBV5-1	TRBJ2-7	TRBD1	NA	CASSWDRGSYEQYF	TGCGCCAGCAGTTGGGACAGGGGTTCCTACGAGCAGTACTTC
TRBV27	TRBJ1-5	TRBD1	NA	CASRIGQGGQPQHF	TGTGCCAGCAGAATTGGACAGGGCGGTCAGCCCCAGCATTTT
TRBV10-2	TRBJ1-5	NA	NA	CASSGDSRLNQPQHF	TGCGCCAGCAGCGGGGACTCCAGGCTCAATCAGCCCCAGCATTTT
TRBV11-2	TRBJ2-1	NA	NA	CASSLEAVGGEFF	TGTGCCAGCAGCTTAGAGGCGGTCGGGGGAGAGTTCTTC
TRBV6-5	TRBJ1-1	NA	NA	CASSYSAGDGTEAFF	TGTGCCAGCAGTTACTCAGCAGGGGATGGGACTGAAGCTTTCTTT
TRBV29-1	TRBJ2-3	NA	NA	CSVDRGSSPDTQYF	TGCAGCGTCGACCGGGGGTCTAGCCCAGATACGCAGTATTTT
TRBV11-2	TRBJ2-7	TRBD2	NA	CASSFASGSGYEQYF	TGTGCCAGCAGCTTTGCTAGCGGGAGTGGCTACGAGCAGTACTTC
TRBV11-2	TRBJ2-2	TRBD1	NA	CASRKTGGINTGELFF	TGTGCCAGCAGAAAGACAGGGGGCATTAACACCGGGGAGCTGTTTTTT
TRBV5-1	TRBJ2-5	TRBD1	NA	CASSLAVVGPGQAAQYF	TGCGCCAGCAGCTTGGCCGTTGTTGGGCCTGGACAGGCGGCCCAGTACTTC
TRBV15	TRBJ2-7	TRBD2	NA	CATSSRTSGVYEQYF	TGTGCCACCAGCAGTAGGACTAGCGGAGTCTACGAGCAGTACTTC
TRBV20-1	TRBJ2-1	NA	NA	CSAARNEQFF	TGCAGTGCCGCCCGAAATGAGCAGTTCTTC
TRBV19	TRBJ2-7	TRBD2	once	CASSSGLATYEQYF	TGTGCCAGTAGTTCGGGACTAGCAACCTACGAGCAGTACTTC
TRBV29-1	TRBJ2-1	TRBD2	NA	CSVLLLAGEQFF	TGCAGCGTTCTACTACTAGCGGGAGAGCAGTTCTTC
TRBV5-1	TRBJ1-1	TRBD1	once	CASRLQGAAEAFF	TGCGCCAGCAGACTTCAGGGGGCAGCTGAAGCTTTCTTT
TRBV5-1	TRBJ2-1	TRBD2	NA	CASRPGTSGANEQFF	TGCGCCAGCAGACCGGGGACTAGCGGGGCCAATGAGCAGTTCTTC
TRBV7-9	TRBJ1-4	NA	NA	CASSLEGATNEKLFF	TGTGCCAGCAGCCTAGAGGGTGCAACTAATGAAAAACTGTTTTTT
TRBV28	TRBJ2-2	TRBD2	NA	CASSGVREGFANTGELFF	TGTGCCAGCAGTGGGGTGAGGGAGGGCTTCGCGAACACCGGGGAGCTGTTTTTT
TRBV6-5	TRBJ2-5	NA	NA	CASSYHELERETQYF	TGTGCCAGCAGTTACCATGAACTAGAGAGAGAGACCCAGTACTTC
TRBV9	TRBJ2-1	NA	NA	CASSDQLRNEQFF	TGTGCCAGCAGCGACCAACTAAGGAATGAGCAGTTCTTC
TRBV2	TRBJ2-7	TRBD2	NA	CASSEEGGRSPYEQYF	TGTGCCAGCAGTGAGGAGGGCGGGAGGAGTCCCTACGAGCAGTACTTC
TRBV9	TRBJ1-4	NA	NA	CASSVEGDATNEKLFF	TGTGCCAGCAGCGTAGAAGGGGACGCAACTAATGAAAAACTGTTTTTT
TRBV27	TRBJ2-1	TRBD2	NA	CASSFRLAGGDEQFF	TGTGCCAGCAGTTTCAGACTAGCGGGAGGTGACGAGCAGTTCTTC
TRBV5-4	TRBJ2-5	NA	few	CASSFEEQQETQYF	TGTGCCAGCAGCTTTGAGGAACAGCAAGAGACCCAGTACTTC
TRBV14	TRBJ2-7	NA	NA	CASETAPYYEQYF	TGTGCCAGCGAGACTGCCCCCTACTACGAGCAGTACTTC
TRBV14	TRBJ2-5	NA	NA	CASRRTSRETQYF	TGTGCCAGCAGGAGAACTAGCCGGGAGACCCAGTACTTC
TRBV15	TRBJ2-1	TRBD2	NA	CATSRDRAGGPKDEQFF	TGTGCCACCAGCAGAGATAGGGCGGGAGGGCCGAAGGATGAGCAGTTCTTC
TRBV7-6	TRBJ1-5	TRBD1	NA	CASSLRTGNNQPQHF	TGTGCCAGCAGCTTAAGGACAGGGAACAATCAGCCCCAGCATTTT
TRBV10-3	TRBJ1-1	NA	NA	CAISDRVTTEAFF	TGTGCCATCAGTGATCGGGTGACCACTGAAGCTTTCTTT
TRBV28	TRBJ2-4	TRBD2	NA	CASSLKGTSSDIQYF	TGTGCCAGCAGTTTAAAAGGGACTAGTAGTGACATTCAGTACTTC
TRBV7-8	TRBJ1-5	NA	NA	CASSSGSANNQPQHF	TGTGCCAGCAGCTCGGGGTCAGCGAACAATCAGCCCCAGCATTTT
TRBV5-6	TRBJ2-7	NA	NA	CASSSSYYEQYF	TGTGCCAGCAGCTCCTCATACTACGAGCAGTACTTC
TRBV11-2	TRBJ2-7	TRBD2	NA	CASIETVGLGRYEQYF	TGTGCCAGCATCGAAACAGTGGGACTAGGAAGGTACGAGCAGTACTTC
TRBV7-9	TRBJ2-1	TRBD2	NA	CASSLPIPGLASEQFF	TGTGCCAGCAGCCTCCCAATTCCGGGACTAGCATCTGAGCAGTTCTTC
TRBV27	TRBJ2-2	NA	NA	CASSLQDRRTGELFF	TGTGCCAGCAGTTTACAGGACAGACGCACCGGGGAGCTGTTTTTT
TRBV25-1	TRBJ2-1	NA	NA	CASELNEQFF	TGTGCCAGCGAATTAAACGAGCAGTTCTTC
TRBV6-5	TRBJ2-7	NA	NA	CASSYHQGPEQYF	TGTGCCAGCAGTTACCACCAGGGGCCCGAGCAGTACTTC
TRBV27	TRBJ2-1	TRBD2	NA	CASSLSIAGGPTDEQFF	TGTGCCAGCAGTTTATCGATTGCGGGAGGCCCCACCGATGAGCAGTTCTTC
TRBV25-1	TRBJ1-4	NA	NA	CASSEYIGGLEKLFF	TGTGCCAGCAGTGAATATATAGGGGGACTCGAAAAACTGTTTTTT
TRBV2	TRBJ2-1	NA	NA	CASSTGISSYNEQFF	TGTGCCAGCAGTACCGGGATTAGCTCCTACAATGAGCAGTTCTTC
TRBV5-1	TRBJ2-1	NA	NA	CASSSSTEVGNEQFF	TGCGCCAGCAGCTCATCCACGGAGGTGGGGAATGAGCAGTTCTTC
TRBV5-4	TRBJ2-7	TRBD2	NA	CASSFRGGPYYEQYF	TGTGCCAGCAGCTTCCGGGGGGGACCCTACTACGAGCAGTACTTC
TRBV6-5	TRBJ1-1	NA	NA	CASSYSANTEAFF	TGTGCCAGCAGTTACTCAGCCAACACTGAAGCTTTCTTT
TRBV19	TRBJ2-7	NA	NA	CASSIAGGTYEQYF	TGTGCCAGTAGTATAGCTGGGGGTACCTACGAGCAGTACTTC